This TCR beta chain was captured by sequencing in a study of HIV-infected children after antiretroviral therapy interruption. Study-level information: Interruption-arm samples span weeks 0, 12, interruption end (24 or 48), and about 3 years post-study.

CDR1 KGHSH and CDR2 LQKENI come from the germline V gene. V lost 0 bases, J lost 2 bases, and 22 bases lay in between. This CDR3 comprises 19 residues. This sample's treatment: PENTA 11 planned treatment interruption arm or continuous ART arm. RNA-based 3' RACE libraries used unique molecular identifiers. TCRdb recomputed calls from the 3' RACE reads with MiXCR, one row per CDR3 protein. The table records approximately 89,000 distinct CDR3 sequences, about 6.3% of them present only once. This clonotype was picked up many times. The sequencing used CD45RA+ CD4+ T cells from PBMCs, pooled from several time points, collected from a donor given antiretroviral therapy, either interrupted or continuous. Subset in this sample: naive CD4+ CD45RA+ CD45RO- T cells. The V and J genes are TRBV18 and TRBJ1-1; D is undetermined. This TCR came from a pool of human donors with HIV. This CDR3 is CASSPPNGPQRSINTEAFF. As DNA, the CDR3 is TGTGCCAGCTCACCACCCAACGGGCCACAGCGAAGTATTAACACTGAAGCTTTCTTT.